The 18 T cell receptor beta chains in this list originate from one sample, sequenced in a study of shared clonotypes between healthy human individuals. Repertoires were generated with immunoSEQ multiplex PCR, while TCRdb's copy carries only in-frame clones and drops some. The sample lists fewer than 3 million clones, 80% to 95% occurring once. The sequenced material came from naive CD4+ T cells from PBMCs. Subset reported: CD45RA+ positively selected. Source of these receptors: a man younger than 30 in good health. Some clones in this sample may be carry-over from other donors' samples.

This clone turned up a few times. The V gene is TRBV29-1, the J gene TRBJ1-1; D not certain. Germline V lookup: CDR1 SQVTM, CDR2 ANQGSEA. V lost 6 bases and J lost 2, with 16 bases in between. This CDR3 spans 14 amino acids. Here the CDR3 reads CSVGLRPSNTEAFF. As DNA, the CDR3 is TGCAGCGTGGGGTTAAGGCCTAGTAACACTGAAGCTTTCTTT.

V is TRBV7-9 and J is TRBJ1-1; D gene ambiguous. Trimming removed 4 bases at V and 0 bases at J, with 12 bases between. Germline V gene lookup returns CDR1 SEHNR and CDR2 FQNEAQ (reference sequence). This CDR3 spans 15 amino acids. The CDR3 DNA reads TGTGCCAGCAGCTCGTCCCTCGGGATGAACACTGAAGCTTTCTTT. Translation gives CASSSSLGMNTEAFF.

The chain carries TRBV2 and TRBJ1-2; D unclear. This CDR3 region has 15 residues. Germline CDR1 reads SNHLY; CDR2 reads FYNNEI. Trimming took 6 bases from V and 3 from J, leaving 17 bases between them. The CDR3 spells CASRVLRDWDYGYTF. DNA of the CDR3: TGTGCCAGCAGAGTACTAAGAGACTGGGACTATGGCTACACCTTC. The full variable domain, with the rest looked up from reference TRBV2 and TRBJ1-2, is EPEVTQTPSHQVTQMGQEVILRCVPISNHLYFYWYRQILGQKVEFLVSFYNNEISEKSEIFDDQFSVERPDGSNFTLKIRSTKLEDSAMYFCASRVLRDWDYGYTFGSGTRLTVV.

This chain uses TRBV4-1 with TRBJ2-1; D possibly corresponds to TRBD2 (5 bases). The germline CDR1 and CDR2 sequences are MGHRA and YSYEKL. Trimming took 0 bases from V and 7 from J, leaving 19 bases between them. This CDR3 contains 17 residues. The CDR3 DNA reads as TGCGCCAGCAGCCAAGAGTCAACTACTAGGGTCCAGAATGAGCAGTTCTTC. Translated: CASSQESTTRVQNEQFF.

This clone was seen only once. The chain links TRBV7-8 to TRBJ2-2; D call uncertain. Germline V gene sequence: CDR1 SGHVS, CDR2 FQNEAQ. V dropped 3 bases and J dropped 5 bases, with 10 bases sitting between them. The CDR3 consists of 14 residues. The CDR3 region is CASSFSVGTGELFF. Here the CDR3 DNA reads TGTGCCAGCAGCTTCTCCGTCGGGACCGGGGAGCTGTTTTTT.

This chain links TRBV27 with TRBJ2-7; 7 bases line up with TRBD1. Losses at the gene ends were 6 bases for V and 0 bases for J; bases not matched to a gene: 8. This CDR3 has 15 residues. The germline gives CDR1 MNHEY, CDR2 SMNVEV (reference sequence). CDR3 residues: CASRRTGVYSYEQYF. The CDR3 DNA reads as TGTGCCAGCAGACGTACAGGGGTCTACTCCTACGAGCAGTACTTC.

The V gene is TRBV5-5, the J gene TRBJ2-2; 10 bases are shared with TRBD2. The V gene's germline CDR1 is SGHKS and CDR2 YYEKEE (reference sequence). The CDR3 totals 17 residues. The trim removed 4 bases at V and 1 base at J, leaving 7 bases unmatched. For the CDR3, the DNA is TGTGCCAGCAGCCCGACCAGCGGGAGGGTGAACACCGGGGAGCTGTTTTTT. Its protein is CASSPTSGRVNTGELFF.

The V and J genes are TRBV6-1 and TRBJ2-5; 7 bases match TRBD2. The germline CDR1 and CDR2 sequences are MNHNS and SASEGT. The length of the CDR3 is 14 residues. Trimming cost V 6 bases and J 4 bases; bases outside gene matches: 8. CDR3 in amino acids: CASSPKTGGETQYF. DNA for the CDR3: TGTGCCAGCAGCCCGAAAACGGGGGGAGAGACCCAGTACTTC.

The chain carries TRBV5-6 and TRBJ1-5; no reliable D call. Trimming took off 1 base at V and 2 bases at J, with 10 bases between the two ends. Germline CDR1 and CDR2: SGHDT and YYEEEE. This CDR3 comprises 15 residues. The CDR3, as DNA: TGTGCCAGCAGCTTGTGGGTAGAGGGCAATCAGCCCCAGCATTTT. This codes for CASSLWVEGNQPQHF.

In its sample, this clone was seen a few times. V gene TRBV28 combines with J gene TRBJ1-1; D is unclear. The CDR3 loop spans 13 amino acids. Trimming took 8 bases from V and 4 from J, leaving 14 bases between them. CDR1 and CDR2 from the germline V gene are MDHEN and SYDVKM. The CDR3 protein is CASSQRRGTEAFF. The DNA for the CDR3 is TGTGCCAGCTCCCAGAGGCGCGGCACTGAAGCTTTCTTT.

The chain recombines TRBV6-6 with TRBJ1-4; possible D gene TRBD1, 6 bases. V was cut by 10 bases and J by 8 bases, with 11 bases left in between. Germline V gene data show CDR1 as MNHNY and CDR2 as SVGAGI (reference sequence). This CDR3 is 11 amino acids long. This CDR3 is CATGGDEKLFF. The CDR3 DNA reads as TGTGCCACGGGGGGCGACGAAAAACTGTTTTTT.

The V call is TRBV7-2, the J call TRBJ2-3; 7 positions agree with TRBD2. V was pared by 1 base and J by 6 bases, with 7 bases of the junction left unmatched. From germline, CDR1 is SGHTA and CDR2 FQGNSA. There are 15 residues in the CDR3. The CDR3 sequence: CASSLVGGPGDTQYF. CDR3 DNA: TGTGCCAGCAGCTTAGTGGGAGGGCCAGGGGATACGCAGTATTTT.

J is TRBJ1-2 and V is TRBV4-3; 10 nucleotides align to TRBD1. Germline CDR1 reads LGHNA; CDR2 reads YSLEER. The CDR3 covers 14 residues. V trimming: 4 bases; J trimming: 5 bases; junction bases outside the gene matches: 4. CDR3 in amino acids: CASSPRDRGYGYTF. CDR3 nucleotides: TGCGCCAGCAGCCCCCGGGACAGGGGTTATGGCTACACCTTC.

V usage is TRBV7-9 and J usage is TRBJ2-3, with 10 bases identical to TRBD2. Germline loops: CDR1 SEHNR, CDR2 FQNEAQ (reference sequence). The CDR3 sequence is 14 residues long. Losses at the gene ends were 5 bases for V and 4 bases for J; bases not matched to a gene: 3. Written as DNA, the CDR3 is TGTGCCAGCAGCCGGACTAGCGGAGCAGATACGCAGTATTTT. It is translated as CASSRTSGADTQYF.

This clone was counted only a few times. V usage is TRBV5-1 and J usage is TRBJ2-5, with 11 bases matching TRBD1. The CDR3 runs to 15 residues. The trim removed 0 bases at V and 3 bases at J, leaving 1 base unmatched. The V gene's germline CDR1 is SGHRS and CDR2 YFSETQ. The CDR3 loop is CASSLGTGGEETQYF. Here the CDR3 DNA reads TGCGCCAGCAGCTTGGGGACAGGGGGCGAAGAGACCCAGTACTTC.

A note on this clone: Other DNA sequences within the sample encode an identical CDR3. The V and J genes are TRBV20-1 and TRBJ2-1; 7 nucleotides match TRBD1. Germline trimming cut 5 bases from V and 7 bases from J; bases unmatched to any gene: 2. The CDR3 is 11 amino acids. CDR1 is DFQATT and CDR2 is SNEGSKA in the germline V gene (reference sequence). Written as DNA, the CDR3 is TGCAGTGCTGGCAGGGGGAATGAGCAGTTCTTC. Protein: CSAGRGNEQFF.

The chain recombines TRBV20-1 with TRBJ2-7, with D possibly being TRBD2 (5 bases). Trimming took off 6 bases at V and 5 bases at J, with 11 bases between the two ends. Germline CDR1 is DFQATT and CDR2 is SNEGSKA (reference sequence). The CDR3 loop spans 11 amino acids. CDR3 loop: CSARKRNEQYF. CDR3 sequence (DNA): TGCAGTGCGCGTAAGCGGAACGAGCAGTACTTC.

The rearrangement uses TRBV5-1 and TRBJ2-3, with 9 bases aligning to TRBD1. V shed 7 bases and J 4 bases; nucleotides not matched to a gene: 10. Germline values: CDR1 SGHRS, CDR2 YFSETQ. This CDR3 is built from 15 residues. The CDR3: CASGTWGQGADTQYF. The CDR3 DNA is TGCGCCAGCGGCACCTGGGGACAGGGTGCAGATACGCAGTATTTT.